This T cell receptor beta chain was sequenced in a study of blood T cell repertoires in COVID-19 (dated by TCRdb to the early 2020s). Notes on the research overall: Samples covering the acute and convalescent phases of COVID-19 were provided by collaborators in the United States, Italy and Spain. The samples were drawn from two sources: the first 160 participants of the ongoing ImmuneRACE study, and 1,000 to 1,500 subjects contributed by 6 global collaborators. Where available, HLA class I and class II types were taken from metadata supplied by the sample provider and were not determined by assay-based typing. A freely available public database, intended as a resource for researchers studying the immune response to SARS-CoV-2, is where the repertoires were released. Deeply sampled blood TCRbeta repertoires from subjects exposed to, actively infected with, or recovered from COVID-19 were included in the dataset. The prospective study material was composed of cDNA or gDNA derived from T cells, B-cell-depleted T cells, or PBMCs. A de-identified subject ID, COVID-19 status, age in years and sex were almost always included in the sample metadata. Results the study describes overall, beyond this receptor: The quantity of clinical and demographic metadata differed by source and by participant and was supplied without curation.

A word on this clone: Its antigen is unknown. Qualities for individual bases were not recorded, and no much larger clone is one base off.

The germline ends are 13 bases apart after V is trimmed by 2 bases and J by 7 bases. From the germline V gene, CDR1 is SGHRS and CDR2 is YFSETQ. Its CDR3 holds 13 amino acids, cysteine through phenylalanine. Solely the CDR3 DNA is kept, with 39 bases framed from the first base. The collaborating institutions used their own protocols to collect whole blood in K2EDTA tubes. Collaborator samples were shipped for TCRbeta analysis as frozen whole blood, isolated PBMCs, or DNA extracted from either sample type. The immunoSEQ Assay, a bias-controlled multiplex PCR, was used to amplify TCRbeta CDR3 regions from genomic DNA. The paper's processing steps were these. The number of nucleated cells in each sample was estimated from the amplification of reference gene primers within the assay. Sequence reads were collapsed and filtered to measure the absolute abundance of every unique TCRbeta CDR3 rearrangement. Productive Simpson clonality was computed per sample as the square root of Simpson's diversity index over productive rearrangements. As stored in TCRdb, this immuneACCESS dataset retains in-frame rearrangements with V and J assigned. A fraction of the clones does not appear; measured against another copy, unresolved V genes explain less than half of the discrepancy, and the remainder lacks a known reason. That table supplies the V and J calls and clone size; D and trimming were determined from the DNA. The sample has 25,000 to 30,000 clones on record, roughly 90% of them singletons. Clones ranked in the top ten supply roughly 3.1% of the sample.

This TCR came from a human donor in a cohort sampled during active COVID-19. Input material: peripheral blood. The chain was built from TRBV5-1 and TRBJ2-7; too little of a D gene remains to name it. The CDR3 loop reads CASSFTRLEEQYF. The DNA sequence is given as TGCGCCAGCAGCTTCACCAGGCTTGAAGAGCAGTACTTC.